This TCR beta chain was sequenced for a study of CD8+CD57+ T cells in acquired aplastic anemia. Only patients with CD8+CD57+ cell expansion on flow cytometry were chosen for sequencing. CDR3 and TCR beta VDJ profiling relied on genomic DNA as the template. TCRdb re-analysed the reads in MiXCR, keeping a single row per CDR3 protein. The sample comprises around 430,000 distinct CDR3 sequences, approximately 33% of which are singletons, and 0.82% rests with the top ten. CDR3 length: 15 residues. V lost 5 bases, J lost 4 bases, and 4 bases stayed unmatched. The germline V gene has CDR1 SGHTA and CDR2 FQGNSA. The sample holds many counts of this clonotype.

The chain recombines TRBV7-2 with TRBJ2-7; 14 bases are shared with TRBD2. This TCR derives from a human donor with aplastic anemia. Sequencing was carried out using sorted CD4+, CD8+, or CD8+CD57+ T cells (not recorded which) from PBMCs. This CDR3 is CASSPGTSGGYEQYF. DNA of the CDR3: TGTGCCAGCAGCCCTGGGACTAGCGGGGGTTACGAGCAGTACTTC.